The rows below give T cell receptor beta chains drawn from one sample of a study of persistence of HIV-infected CD4 T cells. Their specific antigens are unknown. Using immunoSEQ multiplex PCR, the repertoire was profiled, and TCRdb retains in-frame clones only, with some absent. Among about 40,000 clones, more than 75% were seen once, and the ten largest hold more than 13%. The sample consisted of CD4+ T cells sorted from PBMCs after roughly 18-hour stimulation, taken from a patient who received antiretroviral therapy. These receptors were obtained from an adult man with HIV who was CMV-seropositive. Each CDR3 is given with its conserved first and last residue. D genes are given only for firm matches. Size is omitted from some rows. Given values are once, few, many or a class for expanded clones.

V gene,clone size,D gene,J gene,CDR3 DNA,CDR3 protein
TRBV5-4,few,-,TRBJ1-2,TGTGCCAGCAGCCCCAGGGGAGGAGGAGACTATGGCTACACCTTC,CASSPRGGGDYGYTF
TRBV27,once,-,TRBJ1-3,TGTGCCAGCAGTGTGACAGAACCCGACTTTGAAAACACCATATATTTT,CASSVTEPDFENTIYF
TRBV10-3,once,-,TRBJ2-7,TGTGCCATCAGCCCAGGAAACAGACCCTACGAGCAGTACTTC,CAISPGNRPYEQYF
TRBV30,-,TRBD1,TRBJ1-5,TGTGCCTGGAGCGGGACAGGGGTTCAGCCCCAGCATTTT,CAWSGTGVQPQHF
TRBV7-2,once,-,TRBJ2-3,TGTGCCAGCAGCTCGAAACCCTATACGCAGTATTTT,CASSSKPYTQYF
TRBV3-1/TRBV3-2,-,-,TRBJ1-1,TGTGCCAGCACCCAGGCGGCAGGGAGAACTGAAGCTTTCTTT,CASTQAAGRTEAFF
TRBV14,-,TRBD2,TRBJ2-5,TGTGCCAGCAGCCAAGGACTAGCAGCGTACCAAGAGACCCAGTACTTC,CASSQGLAAYQETQYF
TRBV14,-,TRBD1,TRBJ2-7,TGTGCCAGCAGCCAAGGACAGGGGAGCTCCTACGAGCAGTACTTC,CASSQGQGSSYEQYF
TRBV5-1,-,-,TRBJ1-2,TGCGCCAGCAGCTTGGGGACGGACACTAGGGGCTACACCTTC,CASSLGTDTRGYTF
TRBV18,-,-,TRBJ1-1,TGTGCCAGCTCGGGACAGAACACTGAAGCTTTCTTT,CASSGQNTEAFF
TRBV7-9,-,-,TRBJ2-5,TGTGCCAGCTCTGTCTCCCCGATCCAGTACTTC,CASSVSPIQYF
TRBV27,-,-,TRBJ1-5,TGTGCCAGCAGTCCCTCCCGCCACAATCAGCCCCAGCATTTT,CASSPSRHNQPQHF
TRBV7-9,few,TRBD1,TRBJ2-4,TGTGCCAGCAGCTTAGAGGGACAGGGCAAAGAAGGCGGCATTCAGTACTTC,CASSLEGQGKEGGIQYF
TRBV29-1,once,TRBD1,TRBJ2-5,TGCAGCGTGGGAAAGGGGGCGATGGGAGAGACCCAGTACTTC,CSVGKGAMGETQYF
TRBV14,-,TRBD1,TRBJ1-6,TGTGCCAGCAGCCAAGAGCGGGGGGGGACAGTTGGTTCACCCCTCCACTTT,CASSQERGGTVGSPLHF
TRBV29-1,-,-,TRBJ1-2,TGCAGCGGGGGACTGGGGGGTCATGGCTACACCTTC,CSGGLGGHGYTF
TRBV5-6,-,-,TRBJ1-6,TGTGCCAGCAGCCCGGGACCCGCAGGATCACCCCTCCACTTT,CASSPGPAGSPLHF
TRBV27,-,-,TRBJ2-7,TGTGCCAGCAGTGAAAGTAGACGGGATGCCTACGAGCAGTACTTC,CASSESRRDAYEQYF
TRBV19,-,-,TRBJ1-2,TGTGCCAGTAACCTGGGGAGTAACTATGGCTACACCTTC,CASNLGSNYGYTF
TRBV6-1,-,-,TRBJ2-1,TGTGCCAGCAGTGACCCCACTCGGGGTGAGCAGTTCTTC,CASSDPTRGEQFF
TRBV24-1,few,-,TRBJ1-6,TGTGCCACCAGTGATTTGGCGCGTGGGGGATCACCCCTCCACTTT,CATSDLARGGSPLHF
TRBV25-1,-,TRBD1,TRBJ2-2,TGTGCCAGCAGCGAGGACAGGGGGAACACCGGGGAGCTGTTTTTT,CASSEDRGNTGELFF
TRBV7-2,-,TRBD2,TRBJ2-6,TGTGCCAGCAGCTACTCAGTTAGCGGGAGCTCTGGGGCCAACGTCCTGACTTTC,CASSYSVSGSSGANVLTF
TRBV15,-,-,TRBJ2-5,TGTGCCACCAGCACCCCCGGGTCAGTCCAAGAGACCCAGTACTTC,CATSTPGSVQETQYF
TRBV3-1/TRBV3-2,-,-,TRBJ2-6,TGTGCCAGCAGCCAAGATGCGGGTTATGGGGCCAACGTCCTGACTTTC,CASSQDAGYGANVLTF
TRBV6-5,-,-,TRBJ1-3,TGTGCCGCCGGCGGGGGGGTTTTCTCTGGAAACACCATATATTTT,CAAGGGVFSGNTIYF
TRBV15,-,-,TRBJ2-7,TGTGCCACCAGCAGAGATTTGGGCAGGAAAACCTACGAGCAGTACTTC,CATSRDLGRKTYEQYF
TRBV7-6,-,-,TRBJ1-4,TGTGCCAGCAGCGCAGGAAAAAAACTGTTTTTT,CASSAGKKLFF
TRBV5-1,-,-,TRBJ1-2,TGCGCCAGCAGCTCGCCGGGACTGCCCCTCTATGGCTACACCTTC,CASSSPGLPLYGYTF
TRBV30,-,-,TRBJ1-1,TGTGCCTGGAGTGTAAGGACGGGCGGCACTGAAGCTTTCTTT,CAWSVRTGGTEAFF